The clone carrying this TCR beta chain has only a few counts. Its target is unknown. The source of the sample is a study of naive and memory T cell subsets. The beta constant-region primer was an equimolar mix of two oligonucleotides covering TRBC1 and TRBC2. Nested alpha and beta constant-region primers with the SP2 primer drove four PCR rounds on ligated cDNA. TCRdb re-derived calls from the UMI-ligation and nested PCR reads in MiXCR, one entry per CDR3 protein. The sample lists 120,000 to 150,000 distinct CDR3 sequences, 15% to 25% occurring once. Overnight CMV lysate stimulation of fresh PBMCs defined donor CMV status by CD4+ IFNgamma. Study results and limitations: Naive repertoires, especially CD8, held a few larger clonotypes, possibly memory cells re-expressing CD45RA. RNA-based TCR counts may shift with T cell activation and differentiation. Naive and memory repertoire findings lacked a ground truth for validation.

Sequenced sample: naive CD8+ T cells from blood. The TCR sequence derives from a human donor in good health.

CDR3 region: CASKGLAGVLPAFLENNEQFF. The CDR3 DNA is TGTGCCAGCAAGGGACTAGCGGGCGTTCTCCCAGCGTTTCTAGAGAACAATGAGCAGTTCTTC. The chain is built from TRBV28 and TRBJ2-1; TRBD2 matches 12 bases. CDR3 length: 21 residues. The germline V gene has CDR1 MDHEN and CDR2 SYDVKM. After removal of 7 bases from V and 5 bases from J, the junction contained 24 bases not matched to a gene.